Listed below are T cell receptor beta chains from one sample, sequenced in a study of T cell responses to AZD1222 COVID-19 vaccine. Assay used: immunoSEQ multiplex PCR; TCRdb lists only in-frame clones, some missing. The sample yields fewer than 110,000 clones, about 92% seen once. The sequencing here drew on peripheral blood, taken 28 days after the second AZD1222 dose. Receptor source: an adult who received the AZD1222 COVID-19 vaccine. Both conserved end residues are part of each CDR3. D genes are given only for firm matches. Size is omitted from some rows. Given values are once, few, many or a class for expanded clones.

V	D	J	size	CDR3	DNA
TRBV3-1/TRBV3-2	.	TRBJ2-7	.	CASSHMGTPGQISYEQYF	TGTGCCAGCAGCCACATGGGCACACCGGGACAAATCTCCTACGAGCAGTACTTC
TRBV18	.	TRBJ1-1	.	CASSPKGGTEAFF	TGTGCCAGCTCACCCAAAGGGGGCACTGAAGCTTTCTTT
TRBV28	.	TRBJ1-1	.	CASSLKAAEAFF	TGTGCCAGCAGTTTGAAGGCAGCTGAAGCTTTCTTT
TRBV11-2	.	TRBJ1-5	.	CASSFQGDQPQHF	TGTGCCAGCAGCTTCCAGGGAGATCAGCCCCAGCATTTT
TRBV7-2	TRBD2	TRBJ2-1	.	CASSLVAGGIYEQFF	TGTGCCAGCAGCTTAGTAGCGGGGGGCATCTATGAGCAGTTCTTC
TRBV27	TRBD1	TRBJ2-4	.	CASRLQGNGNIQYF	TGTGCCAGCAGACTACAGGGGAACGGCAACATTCAGTACTTC
TRBV7-6	.	TRBJ2-1	.	CASSPPGREDEQFF	TGTGCCAGCAGCCCACCCGGCAGGGAAGATGAGCAGTTCTTC
TRBV5-4	TRBD1	TRBJ1-2	.	CASSSGQAVNYGYTF	TGTGCCAGCAGCTCCGGACAGGCAGTTAACTATGGCTACACCTTC
TRBV24-1	.	TRBJ1-5	.	CATSAWGNQPQHF	TGTGCCACCAGTGCCTGGGGGAATCAGCCCCAGCATTTT
TRBV18	TRBD2	TRBJ2-2	.	CASSPPGGDTGELFF	TGTGCCAGCTCACCACCGGGAGGGGACACCGGGGAGCTGTTTTTT
TRBV9	.	TRBJ1-4	.	CASSVFPGQTEKLFF	TGTGCCAGCAGCGTATTCCCAGGGCAGACTGAAAAACTGTTTTTT
TRBV6-1	.	TRBJ2-5	.	CASSEAWWGLATQYF	TGTGCCAGCAGTGAAGCCTGGTGGGGTTTGGCGACCCAGTACTTC
TRBV6-2/TRBV6-3	TRBD1	TRBJ1-1	.	CASSRQGARTEAFF	TGTGCCAGCAGCCGACAGGGGGCGAGGACTGAAGCTTTCTTT
TRBV9	.	TRBJ1-1	.	CASSPHRYLNTEAFF	TGTGCCAGCAGCCCTCACAGATATCTGAACACTGAAGCTTTCTTT
TRBV6-4	.	TRBJ2-2	.	CASSVRPNTGELFF	TGTGCCAGCAGTGTAAGGCCGAACACCGGGGAGCTGTTTTTT
TRBV5-1	.	TRBJ2-7	.	CASSLEISTYEQYF	TGCGCCAGCAGCTTGGAGATTTCGACCTACGAGCAGTACTTC
TRBV27	.	TRBJ2-7	.	CASSFGTSYEQYF	TGTGCCAGCAGTTTTGGCACATCCTACGAGCAGTACTTC
TRBV10-1	.	TRBJ2-7	.	CASSDGGGEQYF	TGCGCCAGCAGTGACGGGGGCGGGGAGCAGTACTTC
TRBV19	.	TRBJ1-5	.	CASRQIVGQPQHF	TGTGCCAGTAGGCAGATTGTGGGTCAGCCCCAGCATTTT
TRBV7-9	.	TRBJ2-7	.	CASSLGPGSSYEQYF	TGTGCCAGCAGCTTGGGCCCCGGGAGCTCCTACGAGCAGTACTTC
TRBV29-1	.	TRBJ1-5	.	CSVVSGASNQPQHF	TGCAGCGTTGTTTCCGGGGCTAGCAATCAGCCCCAGCATTTT
TRBV5-1	.	TRBJ1-2	.	CASSSDGVYGYTF	TGCGCCAGCAGCTCGGACGGAGTCTATGGCTACACCTTC
TRBV9	.	TRBJ2-2	.	CASRERGEADTGELFF	TGTGCCAGCAGGGAGAGGGGGGAGGCGGACACCGGGGAGCTGTTTTTT
TRBV29-1	.	TRBJ2-1	.	CSGRGRYNEQFF	TGCAGCGGTAGGGGCAGGTACAATGAGCAGTTCTTC
TRBV5-4	.	TRBJ2-3	.	CASRAGQKGADTQYF	TGTGCCAGCAGGGCGGGACAGAAAGGGGCAGATACGCAGTATTTT
TRBV18	.	TRBJ2-7	.	CASSQGAYEQYF	TGTGCCAGCTCACAGGGGGCCTACGAGCAGTACTTC
TRBV18	.	TRBJ1-2	.	CASSRPANYGYTF	TGTGCCAGCTCACGCCCAGCTAACTATGGCTACACCTTC
TRBV5-1	TRBD2	TRBJ2-3	.	CASSLTSRLAGGSYTQYF	TGCGCCAGCAGCTTGACCTCACGACTAGCGGGAGGTTCGTATACGCAGTATTTT
TRBV10-3	TRBD1	TRBJ1-4	once	CAVSGGQGEKLFF	TGTGCCGTTTCGGGGGGACAGGGCGAAAAACTGTTTTTT
TRBV20-1	.	TRBJ1-2	.	CSASAVASNYGYTF	TGCAGTGCTAGTGCTGTAGCTTCTAACTATGGCTACACCTTC
TRBV11-2	TRBD2	TRBJ2-1	.	CASSLELAGANEQFF	TGTGCCAGCAGCTTAGAACTAGCGGGAGCCAATGAGCAGTTCTTC
TRBV6-6	.	TRBJ2-2	.	CASSWSRSGELFF	TGTGCCAGCAGTTGGTCTAGATCCGGGGAGCTGTTTTTT
TRBV10-3	.	TRBJ1-2	.	CAISEAANNYGYTF	TGTGCCATCAGTGAAGCGGCCAATAACTATGGCTACACCTTC
TRBV6-6	.	TRBJ2-7	.	CASRSGAPYEQYF	TGTGCCAGCAGGTCCGGGGCCCCCTACGAGCAGTACTTC
TRBV28	TRBD1	TRBJ2-6	few	CASTPTGVTGANVLTF	TGTGCCAGCACGCCGACAGGGGTGACTGGGGCCAACGTCCTGACTTTC
TRBV15	.	TRBJ1-5	.	CATSRAEGQPQHF	TGTGCCACCAGCAGAGCGGAGGGTCAGCCCCAGCATTTT
TRBV4-3	TRBD2	TRBJ2-7	medium-sized	CASSQDRGSYEQYF	TGCGCCAGCAGCCAAGATCGCGGGAGCTACGAGCAGTACTTC
TRBV5-1	.	TRBJ2-2	.	CASSSRFGELFF	TGCGCCAGCAGCAGCAGGTTCGGGGAGCTGTTTTTT
TRBV19	.	TRBJ1-2	.	CASSSRGLSNGYTF	TGTGCCAGTAGTAGCAGGGGTTTAAGTAATGGCTACACCTTC
TRBV24-1	.	TRBJ2-7	.	CATSLTGRGEQYF	TGTGCCACCAGTCTTACAGGGCGGGGAGAGCAGTACTTC
TRBV30	.	TRBJ1-2	.	CAWRFDVNNYGYTF	TGTGCCTGGAGGTTTGACGTGAACAACTATGGCTACACCTTC
TRBV6-5	.	TRBJ1-1	once	CASSYARNTEAFF	TGTGCCAGCAGTTACGCGAGGAACACTGAAGCTTTCTTT
TRBV3-1/TRBV3-2	.	TRBJ1-1	.	CARETWWNTEAFF	TGTGCCAGAGAGACGTGGTGGAACACTGAAGCTTTCTTT
TRBV6-6	TRBD1	TRBJ1-4	.	CASSYSVRDREVFF	TGTGCCAGCAGTTACTCGGTTAGGGACAGGGAGGTGTTTTTT
TRBV12-5	.	TRBJ1-1	.	CASALTGNTEAFF	TGTGCTAGTGCCTTGACAGGGAACACTGAAGCTTTCTTT
TRBV19	.	TRBJ1-3	.	CASIRLGDSGNTIYF	TGTGCCAGTATCCGGTTGGGGGACTCTGGAAACACCATATATTTT
TRBV7-8	TRBD1	TRBJ2-7	.	CASSSGTGISYEQYF	TGTGCCAGCAGCTCCGGGACAGGGATCTCCTACGAGCAGTACTTC
TRBV29-1	TRBD2	TRBJ2-2	.	CSVESGTNTGELFF	TGCAGCGTTGAAAGCGGGACGAACACCGGGGAGCTGTTTTTT
TRBV6-5	TRBD1	TRBJ1-2	once	CASSHGTVNGYTF	TGTGCCAGCAGCCACGGGACAGTAAACGGCTACACCTTC
TRBV7-9	.	TRBJ2-7	.	CASSFGRTYEQYF	TGTGCCAGCAGCTTCGGCAGAACCTACGAGCAGTACTTC
TRBV20-1	.	TRBJ1-2	once	CSASRSVKYSYGYTF	TGCAGTGCTAGTCGTTCGGTCAAATACTCCTATGGCTACACCTTC
TRBV19	.	TRBJ2-3	.	CASSMELSTPQYF	TGTGCCAGTAGTATGGAGCTCAGCACTCCGCAGTATTTT
TRBV18	.	TRBJ1-5	.	CASATGERQPQHF	TGTGCCAGCGCGACAGGTGAGAGGCAGCCCCAGCATTTT
TRBV12-5	.	TRBJ2-3	.	CASGSRYGTDTQYF	TGTGCTAGTGGTTCCCGGTACGGGACAGATACGCAGTATTTT